This paragraph reports one TCR beta chain. Antigen: not known. The CDR3 totals 15 residues. Germline values: CDR1 MGHRA, CDR2 YSYEKL. V was pared by 3 bases and J by 3 bases, with 14 bases between. This specimen comes from a study of OX40 agonist ivuxolimab in advanced cancers. Turning to the study itself: The dose-escalation cohort had hepatocellular carcinoma, melanoma, renal cell or head and neck cancer.

Measured with immunoSEQ multiplex PCR; TCRdb has only the in-frame clones, and not every one. This sample has about 17,000 clones, with around 70% found just once. Study-wide results and limits: With doses of 0.1 to 3.0 mg/kg, CD4+ and CD8+ blood T cells had undergone clonal expansion by week 6. No determination was made of the antigen specificity of the expanded peripheral T cells.

The TCR originated in an adult with an advanced solid tumor such as melanoma, head and neck, liver or kidney cancer. This chain links TRBV4-1 with TRBJ2-5, with D tentatively TRBD2 (6 bases). The sample here was CD4+ or CD8+ T cells sorted from blood, taken in a trial of the OX40 agonist ivuxolimab. The CDR3 loop reads CASSQGWSGEETQYF. The CDR3 DNA reads TGCGCCAGCAGCCAGGGGTGGTCGGGGGAAGAGACCCAGTACTTC.